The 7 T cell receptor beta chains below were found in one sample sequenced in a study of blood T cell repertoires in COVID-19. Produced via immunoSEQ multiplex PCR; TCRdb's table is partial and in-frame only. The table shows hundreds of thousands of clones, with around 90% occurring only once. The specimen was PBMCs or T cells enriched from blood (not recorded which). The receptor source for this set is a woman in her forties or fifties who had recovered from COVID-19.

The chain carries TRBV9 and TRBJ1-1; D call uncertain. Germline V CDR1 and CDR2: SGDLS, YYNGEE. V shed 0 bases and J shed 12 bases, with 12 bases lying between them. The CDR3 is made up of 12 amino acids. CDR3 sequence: CASSVGSGRTFF. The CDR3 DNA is TGTGCCAGCAGCGTAGGTTCAGGTCGAACTTTCTTT. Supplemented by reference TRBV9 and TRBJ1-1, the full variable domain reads DSGVTQTPKHLITATGQRVTLRCSPRSGDLSVYWYQQSLDQGLQFLIQYYNGEERAKGNILERFSAQQFPDLHSELNLSSLELGDSALYFCASSVGSGRTFFGQGTRLTVV.

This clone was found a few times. This chain's CDR3 is CAWSPDNSPLHF. The CDR3 bases are TGTGCCTGGAGTCCGGATAATTCACCCCTCCACTTT. The V call is TRBV30, the J call TRBJ1-6; D is unresolved. Between the trimmed V and J ends, which lost 2 bases and 5 bases, there was a span of 4 bases. CDR3 size: 12 residues. Germline-derived CDR1 and CDR2 are GTSNPN and SVGIG (reference sequence). The variable domain in full, with the rest retrieved from reference TRBV30 and TRBJ1-6, is SQTIHQWPATLVQPVGSPLSLECTVEGTSNPNLYWYRQAAGRGLQLLFYSVGIGQISSEVPQNLSASRPQDRQFILSSKKLLLSDSGFYLCAWSPDNSPLHFGNGTRLTVT.

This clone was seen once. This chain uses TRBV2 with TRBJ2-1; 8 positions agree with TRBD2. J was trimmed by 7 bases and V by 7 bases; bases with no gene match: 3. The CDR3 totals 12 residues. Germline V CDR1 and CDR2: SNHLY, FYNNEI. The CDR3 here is CASIPGGNEQFF. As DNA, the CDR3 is TGTGCCAGCATCCCGGGGGGGAATGAGCAGTTCTTC.

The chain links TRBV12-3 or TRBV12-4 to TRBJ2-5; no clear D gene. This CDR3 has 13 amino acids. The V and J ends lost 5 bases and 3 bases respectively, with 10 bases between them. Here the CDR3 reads CASSLSLEETQYF. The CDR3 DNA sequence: TGTGCCAGCAGTCTTTCCCTAGAAGAGACCCAGTACTTC.

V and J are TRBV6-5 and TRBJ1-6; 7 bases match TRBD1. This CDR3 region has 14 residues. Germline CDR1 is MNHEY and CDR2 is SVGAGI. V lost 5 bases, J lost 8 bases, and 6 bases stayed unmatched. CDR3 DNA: TGTGCCAGCAGTAGATTTCAGGGGGATTCACCCCTCCACTTT. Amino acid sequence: CASSRFQGDSPLHF.

CDR3 coding DNA: TGTGCCAGCAGCTACGACAGGGGTGGAAACACCATATATTTT. It codes for CASSYDRGGNTIYF. This chain joins TRBV6-5 and TRBJ1-3, with 8 bases identical to TRBD1. This CDR3 contains 14 residues. V shed 6 bases and J 3 bases; nucleotides not matched to a gene: 4. The germline V gene encodes CDR1 MNHEY and CDR2 SVGAGI.

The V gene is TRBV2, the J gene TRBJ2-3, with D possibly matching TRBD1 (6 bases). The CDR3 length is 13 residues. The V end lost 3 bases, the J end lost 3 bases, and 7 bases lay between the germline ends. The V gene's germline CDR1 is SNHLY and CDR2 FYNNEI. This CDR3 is CASSDTGTDTQYF. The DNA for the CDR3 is TGTGCCAGCAGTGACACAGGGACAGATACGCAGTATTTT.